This TCR beta chain was obtained from a study of T-cell memory formation after mild COVID-19. Points from the study as a whole: Cross-reactive memory appears to have joined, as suggested by some responding clones showing up in pre-infection memory. While clones contracting from day 15 to 85 were balanced between CD4 and CD8, later expanders leaned CD4+. Shrinking CD4+ clones resided mostly in CM and EM, and CD8+ ones in EMRA.

This CDR3 contains 16 residues. Trimming removed 7 bases from V and 1 base from J; junction bases left unmatched: 9. Germline V gene sequence: CDR1 MNHEY, CDR2 SVGEGT. MiXCR, run by TCRdb on the 5' RACE reads, gives a single entry per CDR3 protein. This sample has about 560,000 distinct CDR3 sequences, with 15% to 20% found just once. Comments on this clonotype: As yet, its antigen is unknown.

The chain employs TRBV6-2 or TRBV6-3 and TRBJ1-1; 10 bases are shared with TRBD1. Sequenced input: PBMCs or a T cell subset sorted from them (not recorded which). This clonotype originated in an adult woman who had mild COVID-19 (a few samples of this study predate the infection). Cell type and time point are not known. CDR3: CASKSDRGKGNTEAFF. In DNA, the CDR3 is TGTGCCAGCAAGTCGGACAGGGGGAAAGGGAACACTGAAGCTTTCTTT.